This TCR beta chain stems from a study of cytomegalovirus exposure and HLA in healthy donors. Study background: From some 190 million T cells, an earlier analysis saw under 140 million unique TCR beta sequences.

The PCR made use of 60 Vbeta and 13 Jbeta primers. TCRdb's table, derived via immunoSEQ multiplex PCR, lists solely in-frame clones and lacks some. The sample lists fewer than 250,000 clones, about 85% occurring once. As regards this clone: Antigen: not known.

This CDR3 comprises 15 residues. Germline CDR1 and CDR2: MRHNA and SNTAGT. V shed 5 bases and J shed 5 bases, with 18 bases lying between them. Regarding the study as a whole: One cluster of highly shared sequence variants probably arose as a sequencing artifact. Later analysis identified a missense DCLRE1C variant that was linked to TCR beta V- and J-gene trimming. In an earlier analysis, in about 530 donors, most V segments appeared productive either ~87% or ~30% of the time.

Sample: PBMCs. This clonotype was sampled from a male donor in good health and CMV-seropositive. The chain combines TRBV6-4 with TRBJ2-5; weak D call: TRBD2 (7 bases). As DNA, the CDR3 is TGTGCCAGCAGTACACATACAGGGCGGGAGGAGACCCAGTACTTC. Translated, it gives CASSTHTGREETQYF.